This T cell receptor (beta chain) is from a study of neurological immune-mediated disorders. The team produced cDNA through 5'RACE using 10-nucleotide random UMIs. TCRdb processed the 5' RACE reads anew with MiXCR; each CDR3 protein has one entry. The repertoire has some 60,000 distinct CDR3 sequences, under 4.5% of them found once; the top ten carry 2.5% to 4%. Germline CDR1 is DFQATT and CDR2 is SNEGSKA (reference sequence). There are 14 residues in the CDR3. After removal of 6 bases from V and 5 bases from J, the junction contained 9 bases not matched to a gene. This clonotype was picked up many times.

The receptor was derived from a woman aged 25 to 39 with multiple sclerosis. V usage is TRBV20-1 and J usage is TRBJ2-7; 11 bases align to TRBD2. The sequencing sample was made of PBMCs. The CDR3 sequence is CSAAPSGRTHEQYF. CDR3 sequence (DNA): TGCAGTGCCGCTCCTAGCGGGAGGACTCACGAGCAGTACTTC.